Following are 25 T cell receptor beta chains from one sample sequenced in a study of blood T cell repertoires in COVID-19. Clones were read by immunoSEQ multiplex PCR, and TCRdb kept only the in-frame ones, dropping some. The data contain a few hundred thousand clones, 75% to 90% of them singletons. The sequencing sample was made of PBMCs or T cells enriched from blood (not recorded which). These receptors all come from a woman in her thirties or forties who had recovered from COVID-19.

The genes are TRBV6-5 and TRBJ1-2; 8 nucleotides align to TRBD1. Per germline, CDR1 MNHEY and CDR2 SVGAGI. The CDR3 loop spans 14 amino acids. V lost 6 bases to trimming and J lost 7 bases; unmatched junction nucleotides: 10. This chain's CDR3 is CASSMDRVVPGYTF. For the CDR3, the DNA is TGTGCCAGCAGCATGGACAGGGTAGTCCCTGGCTACACCTTC.

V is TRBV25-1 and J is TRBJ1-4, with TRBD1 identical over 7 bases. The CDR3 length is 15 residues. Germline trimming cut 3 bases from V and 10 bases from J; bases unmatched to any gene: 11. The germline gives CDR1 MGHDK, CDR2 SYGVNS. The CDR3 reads CASSDSGRGQGKLFF. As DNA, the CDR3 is TGTGCCAGCAGTGACTCCGGAAGGGGGCAAGGAAAACTGTTTTTT.

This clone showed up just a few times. The CDR3 DNA sequence: TGTGCCTGGAGTCTGGGGACTGGAAGCAATCAGCCCCAGCATTTT. It yields the protein CAWSLGTGSNQPQHF. This chain links TRBV30 with TRBJ1-5; the D gene is possibly TRBD1 (5 bases). The CDR3 is made up of 15 amino acids. The germline V gene has CDR1 GTSNPN and CDR2 SVGIG (reference sequence). V shed 2 bases and J shed 1 base, with 12 bases lying between them.

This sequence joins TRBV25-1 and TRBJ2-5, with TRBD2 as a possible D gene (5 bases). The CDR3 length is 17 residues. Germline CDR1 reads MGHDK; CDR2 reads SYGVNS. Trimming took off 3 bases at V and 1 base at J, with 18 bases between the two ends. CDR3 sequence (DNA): TGTGCCAGCAGTGACACTTTCGACGGACTTTTCCAAGAGACCCAGTACTTC. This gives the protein CASSDTFDGLFQETQYF.

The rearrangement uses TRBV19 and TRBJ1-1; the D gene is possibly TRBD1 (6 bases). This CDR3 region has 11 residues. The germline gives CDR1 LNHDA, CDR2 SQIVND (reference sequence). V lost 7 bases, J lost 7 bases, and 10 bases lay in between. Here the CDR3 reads CASNRVGEAFF. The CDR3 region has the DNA TGTGCCAGTAACAGGGTTGGTGAAGCTTTCTTT.

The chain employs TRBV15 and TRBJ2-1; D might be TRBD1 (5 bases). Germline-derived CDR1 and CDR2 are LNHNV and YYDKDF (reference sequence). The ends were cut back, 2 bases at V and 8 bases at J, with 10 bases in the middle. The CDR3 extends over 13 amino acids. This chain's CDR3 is CATSRQGYDEQFF. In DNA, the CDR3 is TGTGCCACCAGCAGACAGGGATATGATGAGCAGTTCTTC.

The CDR3 coding sequence is TGTGCCAGCAGCTTGGAAGTAGCGGGGGCCGGGGAGACCCAGTACTTC. Its protein is CASSLEVAGAGETQYF. The gene calls are TRBV5-4 and TRBJ2-5; 9 bases match TRBD2. V lost 0 bases to trimming and J lost 5 bases; unmatched junction nucleotides: 8. Germline V CDR1 and CDR2: SGHNT, YYREEE (reference sequence). This CDR3 has 16 residues.

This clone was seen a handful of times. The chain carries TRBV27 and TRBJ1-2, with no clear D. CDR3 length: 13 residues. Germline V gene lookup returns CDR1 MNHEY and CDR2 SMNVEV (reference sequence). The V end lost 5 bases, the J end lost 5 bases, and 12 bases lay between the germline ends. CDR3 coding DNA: TGTGCCAGCAGTCCCATACCGGGGTATGGCTACACCTTC. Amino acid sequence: CASSPIPGYGYTF.

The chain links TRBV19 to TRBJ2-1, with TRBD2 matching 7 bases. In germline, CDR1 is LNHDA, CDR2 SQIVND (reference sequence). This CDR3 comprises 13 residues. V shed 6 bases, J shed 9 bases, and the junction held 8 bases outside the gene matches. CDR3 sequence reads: CASSIQGGFEQFF. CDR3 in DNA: TGTGCCAGTAGCATCCAGGGAGGGTTTGAGCAGTTCTTC.

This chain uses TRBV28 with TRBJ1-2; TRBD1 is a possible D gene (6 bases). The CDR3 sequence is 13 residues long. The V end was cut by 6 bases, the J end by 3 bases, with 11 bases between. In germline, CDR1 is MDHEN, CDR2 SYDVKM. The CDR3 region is CASSIDRHYGYTF. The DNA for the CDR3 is TGTGCCAGCAGCATAGACAGGCACTATGGCTACACCTTC.

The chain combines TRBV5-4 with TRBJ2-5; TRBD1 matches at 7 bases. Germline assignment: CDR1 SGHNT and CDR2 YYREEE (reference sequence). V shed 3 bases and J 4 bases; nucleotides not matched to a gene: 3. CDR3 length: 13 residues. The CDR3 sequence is CASSWGQLETQYF. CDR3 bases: TGTGCCAGCAGCTGGGGACAGTTAGAGACCCAGTACTTC.

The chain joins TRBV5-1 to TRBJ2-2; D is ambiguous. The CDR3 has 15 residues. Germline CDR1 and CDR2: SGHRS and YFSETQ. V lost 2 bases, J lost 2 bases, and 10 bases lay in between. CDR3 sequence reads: CASSLDTENTGELFF. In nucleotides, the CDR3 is TGCGCCAGCAGCTTAGACACGGAAAACACCGGGGAGCTGTTTTTT.

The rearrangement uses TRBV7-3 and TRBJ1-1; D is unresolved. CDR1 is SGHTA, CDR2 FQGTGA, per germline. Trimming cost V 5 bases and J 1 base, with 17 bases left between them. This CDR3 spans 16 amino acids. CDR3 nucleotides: TGTGCCAGCAGCAGGGTCGGGGAGCCCGGGAACACTGAAGCTTTCTTT. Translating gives CASSRVGEPGNTEAFF. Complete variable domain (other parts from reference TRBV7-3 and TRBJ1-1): GAGVSQTPSNKVTEKGKYVELRCDPISGHTALYWYRQSLGQGPEFLIYFQGTGAADDSGLPNDRFFAVRPEGSVSTLKIQRTERGDSAVYLCASSRVGEPGNTEAFFGQGTRLTVV.

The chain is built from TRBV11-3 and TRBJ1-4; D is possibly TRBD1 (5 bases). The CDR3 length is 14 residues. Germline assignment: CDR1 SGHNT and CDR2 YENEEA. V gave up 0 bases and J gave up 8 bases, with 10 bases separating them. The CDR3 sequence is CASSLEARGEKLFF. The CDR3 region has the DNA TGTGCCAGCAGCTTAGAGGCCCGGGGGGAAAAACTGTTTTTT.

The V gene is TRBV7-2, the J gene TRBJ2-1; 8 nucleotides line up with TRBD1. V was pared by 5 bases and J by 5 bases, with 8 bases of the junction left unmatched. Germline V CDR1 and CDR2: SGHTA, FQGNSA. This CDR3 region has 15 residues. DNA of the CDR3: TGTGCCAGCAGCGGTGGCAGGGGGCCCCACAATGAGCAGTTCTTC. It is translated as CASSGGRGPHNEQFF.

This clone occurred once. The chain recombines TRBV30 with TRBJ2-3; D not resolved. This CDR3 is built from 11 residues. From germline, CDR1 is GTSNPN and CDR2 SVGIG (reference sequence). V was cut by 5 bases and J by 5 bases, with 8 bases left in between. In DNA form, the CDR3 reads TGTGCCTGGGGTCGAGGAGATACGCAGTATTTT. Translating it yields CAWGRGDTQYF.

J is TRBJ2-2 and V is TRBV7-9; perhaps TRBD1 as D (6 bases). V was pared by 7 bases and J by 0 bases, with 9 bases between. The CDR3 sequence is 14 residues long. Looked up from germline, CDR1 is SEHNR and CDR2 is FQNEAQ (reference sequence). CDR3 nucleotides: TGTGCCAGCATTGACAGGACGAACACCGGGGAGCTGTTTTTT. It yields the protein CASIDRTNTGELFF.

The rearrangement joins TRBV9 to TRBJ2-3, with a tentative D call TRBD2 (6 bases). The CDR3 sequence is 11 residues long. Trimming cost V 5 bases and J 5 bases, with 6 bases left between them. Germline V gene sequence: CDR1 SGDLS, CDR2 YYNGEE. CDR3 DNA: TGTGCCAGCAGGGGAGGAGATACGCAGTATTTT. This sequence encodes CASRGGDTQYF.

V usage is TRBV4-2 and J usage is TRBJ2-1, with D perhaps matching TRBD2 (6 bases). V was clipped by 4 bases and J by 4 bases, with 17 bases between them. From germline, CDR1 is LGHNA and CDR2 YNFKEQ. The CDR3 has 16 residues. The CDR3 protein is CASSPLRGEHYNEQFF. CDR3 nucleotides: TGTGCCAGCAGCCCCCTCCGCGGGGAACATTACAATGAGCAGTTCTTC.

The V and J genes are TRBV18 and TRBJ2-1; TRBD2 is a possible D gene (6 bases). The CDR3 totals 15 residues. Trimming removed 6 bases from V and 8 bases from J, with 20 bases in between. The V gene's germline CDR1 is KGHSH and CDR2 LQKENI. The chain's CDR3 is CASSPSYLLADEQFF. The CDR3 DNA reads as TGTGCCAGCTCCCCTTCGTATCTACTAGCAGATGAGCAGTTCTTC. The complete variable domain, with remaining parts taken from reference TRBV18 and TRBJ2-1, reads NAGVMQNPRHLVRRRGQEARLRCSPMKGHSHVYWYRQLPEEGLKFMVYLQKENIIDESGMPKERFSAEFPKEGPSILRIQQVVRGDSAAYFCASSPSYLLADEQFFGPGTRLTVL.

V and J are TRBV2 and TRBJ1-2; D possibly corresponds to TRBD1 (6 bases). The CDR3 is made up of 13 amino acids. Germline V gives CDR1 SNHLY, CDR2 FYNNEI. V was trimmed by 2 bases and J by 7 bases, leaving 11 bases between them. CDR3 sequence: CASSENREGGYTF. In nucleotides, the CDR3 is TGTGCCAGCAGTGAAAACAGGGAAGGTGGCTACACCTTC. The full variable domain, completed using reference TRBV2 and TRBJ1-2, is EPEVTQTPSHQVTQMGQEVILRCVPISNHLYFYWYRQILGQKVEFLVSFYNNEISEKSEIFDDQFSVERPDGSNFTLKIRSTKLEDSAMYFCASSENREGGYTFGSGTRLTVV.

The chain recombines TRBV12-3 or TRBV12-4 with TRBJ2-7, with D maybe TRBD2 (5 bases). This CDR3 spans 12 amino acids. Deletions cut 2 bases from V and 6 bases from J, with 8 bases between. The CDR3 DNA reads TGTGCCAGCAGTTTACCCCGGGGCGAGCAGTACTTC. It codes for CASSLPRGEQYF.

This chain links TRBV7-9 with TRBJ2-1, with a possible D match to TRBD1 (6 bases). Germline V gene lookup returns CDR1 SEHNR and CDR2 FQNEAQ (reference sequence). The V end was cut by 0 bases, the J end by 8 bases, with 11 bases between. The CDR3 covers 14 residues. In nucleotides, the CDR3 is TGTGCCAGCAGCTTAGCGGGGGCTGGGGATGAGCAGTTCTTC. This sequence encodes CASSLAGAGDEQFF.

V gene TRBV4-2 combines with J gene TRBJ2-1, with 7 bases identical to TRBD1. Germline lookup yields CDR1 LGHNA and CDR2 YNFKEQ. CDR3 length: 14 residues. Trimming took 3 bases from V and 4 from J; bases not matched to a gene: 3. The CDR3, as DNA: TGTGCCAGCAGCCAGGGGACAGAATACAATGAGCAGTTCTTC. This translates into CASSQGTEYNEQFF.

The CDR3 loop is CASSLEQGADTQYF. CDR3 nucleotides: TGCGCCAGCAGCTTGGAACAGGGGGCAGATACGCAGTATTTT. This chain joins TRBV5-1 and TRBJ2-3; 8 nucleotides match TRBD1. The ends lost 0 bases at V and 4 bases at J; junction bases unmatched: 1. CDR1 and CDR2 from the germline V gene are SGHRS and YFSETQ. CDR3 length equals 14 residues.